This is a list of T cell receptor beta chains from one sample in a study of blood T cell repertoires in COVID-19. Repertoires were generated with immunoSEQ multiplex PCR, while TCRdb's copy carries only in-frame clones and drops some. Among roughly 330,000 clones listed, approximately 90% were seen once. The sequenced sample was peripheral blood. These receptors all stem from a woman between 50 and 59 years old with active or convalescent COVID-19. The CDR3 runs from the conserved cysteine through the conserved F or W. The D gene is left open where the match is weak. For some rows the clone size is stated as once, few or many, or as a class when expanded; others skip it.

CDR3 protein | CDR3 DNA | J gene | V gene | clone size | D gene
CASSFRVGQGQPQHF | TGTGCCAGCAGTTTCCGTGTGGGACAGGGACAGCCCCAGCATTTT | TRBJ1-5 | TRBV27 | few | TRBD1
CASRFGQESNQPQHF | TGCGCCAGCAGATTCGGACAGGAGTCCAATCAGCCCCAGCATTTT | TRBJ1-5 | TRBV10-1 | . | TRBD1
CASSPRTGGASPEAFF | TGTGCCAGCTCACCCCGGACAGGGGGCGCGTCCCCGGAAGCTTTCTTT | TRBJ1-1 | TRBV18 | . | TRBD1
CASSLDGQLVPETQYF | TGTGCCAGCAGCTTAGACGGCCAGCTAGTGCCAGAGACCCAGTACTTC | TRBJ2-5 | TRBV7-2 | few | .
CATSERASSYNEQFF | TGTGCCACCTCGGAACGAGCGAGCTCCTACAATGAGCAGTTCTTC | TRBJ2-1 | TRBV24-1 | . | .
CASSSPHTQETQYF | TGTGCCAGCAGCTCCCCCCACACCCAAGAGACCCAGTACTTC | TRBJ2-5 | TRBV7-9 | once | .
CASSKGTANTYGYTF | TGTGCCAGCAGTAAAGGGACAGCTAATACCTATGGCTACACCTTC | TRBJ1-2 | TRBV27 | . | TRBD1
CASSTSRDTDTQYF | TGTGCCAGCAGCACTAGCCGTGACACAGATACGCAGTATTTT | TRBJ2-3 | TRBV3-1/TRBV3-2 | once | .
CASSRGLVMNTEAFF | TGTGCCAGCAGCCGAGGCCTAGTTATGAACACTGAAGCTTTCTTT | TRBJ1-1 | TRBV11-2 | . | .
CASSYQGQGKPLHF | TGTGCCAGCAGTTACCAAGGGCAGGGTAAGCCCCTCCACTTT | TRBJ1-6 | TRBV6-5 | . | .
CASSLSLGGGYTF | TGTGCCAGCAGCTTAAGTCTGGGGGGTGGCTACACCTTC | TRBJ1-2 | TRBV7-9 | . | .
CASRRKMGTGGSYEQYF | TGTGCCAGCAGACGGAAAATGGGGACAGGGGGTTCCTACGAGCAGTACTTC | TRBJ2-7 | TRBV27 | . | TRBD1
CASRQRNRQGAGYGYTF | TGTGCAAGTCGCCAACGAAACCGACAGGGGGCGGGCTATGGCTACACCTTC | TRBJ1-2 | TRBV12-2 | . | .
CASSGQVRDYGYTF | TGTGCCAGCTCAGGACAGGTTCGGGACTATGGCTACACCTTC | TRBJ1-2 | TRBV18 | . | TRBD1
CASSQGGTTQTREQYF | TGTGCCAGCAGCCAAGGGGGGACAACCCAAACCCGCGAGCAGTACTTC | TRBJ2-7 | TRBV3-1/TRBV3-2 | . | .
CASTPGTSGDDEQYF | TGTGCCAGCACCCCCGGGACTAGCGGGGATGACGAGCAGTACTTC | TRBJ2-7 | TRBV7-2 | . | TRBD2
CASSFNTGELFF | TGTGCCAGCAGCTTCAATACCGGGGAGCTGTTTTTT | TRBJ2-2 | TRBV7-3 | . | .
CASSWTDNYGYTF | TGTGCCAGCAGTTGGACAGACAACTATGGCTACACCTTC | TRBJ1-2 | TRBV12-3/TRBV12-4 | . | .
CASSWADRSYEQYF | TGTGCCAGCAGCTGGGCGGACAGATCCTACGAGCAGTACTTC | TRBJ2-7 | TRBV5-5 | . | .
CASSQAGYGYTF | TGTGCCAGCAGTCAGGCCGGCTATGGCTACACCTTC | TRBJ1-2 | TRBV6-2/TRBV6-3 | . | .
CAGGTYQFF | TGTGCCGGAGGGACTTACCAGTTCTTC | TRBJ2-1 | TRBV30 | . | .
CASSYRGYNEQFF | TGTGCCAGCAGCTACAGGGGGTACAATGAGCAGTTCTTC | TRBJ2-1 | TRBV27 | once | TRBD1
CASSLGPSGLQETQYF | TGCGCCAGCAGCTTGGGCCCTAGCGGGCTACAAGAGACCCAGTACTTC | TRBJ2-5 | TRBV5-1 | . | TRBD2
CASSEYRENGYTF | TGTGCCAGCAGCGAGTACAGGGAGAATGGCTACACCTTC | TRBJ1-2 | TRBV28 | . | .
CASSSTNPGQGASNQPQHF | TGTGCCAGCAGCTCGACGAACCCGGGACAGGGGGCCAGCAATCAGCCCCAGCATTTT | TRBJ1-5 | TRBV7-2 | . | TRBD1
CASSLGGNNQPQHF | TGTGCCAGCAGCTTGGGGGGAAACAATCAGCCCCAGCATTTT | TRBJ1-5 | TRBV7-8 | . | .
CASSETGQVDNEQFF | TGTGCCAGCAGCGAGACGGGACAGGTGGACAATGAGCAGTTCTTC | TRBJ2-1 | TRBV7-2 | once | TRBD1
CASSMGQGKGNSPLHF | TGTGCCAGTAGTATGGGACAGGGAAAGGGAAATTCACCCCTCCACTTT | TRBJ1-6 | TRBV19 | . | TRBD1
CATSGGARTGELFF | TGTGCCACCTCAGGGGGCGCGAGGACCGGGGAGCTGTTTTTT | TRBJ2-2 | TRBV5-5 | . | TRBD1
CASSLAGGTLKEAFF | TGCGCCAGCAGCTTGGCCGGGGGGACCCTAAAGGAAGCTTTCTTT | TRBJ1-1 | TRBV5-1 | . | .
CASRRTREETQYF | TGCGCCAGCAGGCGGACTAGGGAAGAGACCCAGTACTTC | TRBJ2-5 | TRBV5-1 | . | TRBD2
CASSPGASGPYEQYF | TGTGCCAGCTCACCTGGCGCTAGCGGACCCTACGAGCAGTACTTC | TRBJ2-7 | TRBV18 | . | TRBD2
CASSLGGTRGYEQFF | TGTGCCAGCAGTTTGGGGGGGACCCGAGGATATGAGCAGTTCTTC | TRBJ2-1 | TRBV28 | . | TRBD2
CASSVDGTRSYEQYF | TGTGCCAGCAGCGTTGACGGGACTCGCTCCTACGAGCAGTACTTC | TRBJ2-7 | TRBV9 | . | .
CASSLTGGGFGYTF | TGTGCCAGCAGTCTGACAGGGGGCGGTTTTGGCTACACCTTC | TRBJ1-2 | TRBV28 | . | TRBD1
CAWSASLGQGGGYTF | TGTGCCTGGAGCGCCAGTTTAGGACAGGGGGGTGGCTACACCTTC | TRBJ1-2 | TRBV30 | once | TRBD1
CASSQKLNQPQHF | TGCGCCAGCAGCCAAAAACTTAATCAGCCCCAGCATTTT | TRBJ1-5 | TRBV4-3 | . | .
CASSFGTGGHPNSPLHF | TGTGCCAGCAGCTTTGGGACAGGGGGACACCCTAATTCACCCCTCCACTTT | TRBJ1-6 | TRBV7-9 | . | TRBD1
CASSLSAGNQPQHF | TGTGCCAGCAGCTTATCCGCAGGCAATCAGCCCCAGCATTTT | TRBJ1-5 | TRBV11-2 | . | .
CAWIVGAGVLDTQYF | TGTGCCTGGATAGTAGGAGCGGGAGTTTTAGATACGCAGTATTTT | TRBJ2-3 | TRBV30 | . | TRBD2
CASSQGGTGRNEQYF | TGTGCCAGCAGCCAAGGGGGGACAGGAAGGAACGAGCAGTACTTC | TRBJ2-7 | TRBV3-1/TRBV3-2 | . | TRBD1
CASSYGTIDPYEQYF | TGTGCCAGCAGTTACGGGACAATCGATCCCTACGAGCAGTACTTC | TRBJ2-7 | TRBV6-5 | . | .
CASSDRDRGIQPQHF | TGTGCCAGCAGTGACCGGGACAGGGGTATTCAGCCCCAGCATTTT | TRBJ1-5 | TRBV6-6 | few | TRBD1
CASSVEDRVAGELFF | TGTGCCAGCAGCGTAGAGGACAGGGTGGCCGGGGAGCTGTTTTTT | TRBJ2-2 | TRBV9 | . | TRBD1